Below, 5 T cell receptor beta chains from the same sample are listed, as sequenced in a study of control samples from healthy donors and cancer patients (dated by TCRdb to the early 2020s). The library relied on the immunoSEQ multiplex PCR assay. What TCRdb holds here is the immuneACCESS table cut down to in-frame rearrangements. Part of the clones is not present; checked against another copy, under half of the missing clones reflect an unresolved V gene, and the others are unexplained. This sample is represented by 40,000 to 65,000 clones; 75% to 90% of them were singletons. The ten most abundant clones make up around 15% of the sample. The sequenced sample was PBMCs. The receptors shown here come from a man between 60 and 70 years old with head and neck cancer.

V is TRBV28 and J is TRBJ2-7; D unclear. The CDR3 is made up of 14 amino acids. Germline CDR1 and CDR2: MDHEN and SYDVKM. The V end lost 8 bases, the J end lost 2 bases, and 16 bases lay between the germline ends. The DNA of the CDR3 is TGTGCCAGCTCGGTCCCCCCCGGAACCTACGAGCAGTACTTC. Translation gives CASSVPPGTYEQYF.

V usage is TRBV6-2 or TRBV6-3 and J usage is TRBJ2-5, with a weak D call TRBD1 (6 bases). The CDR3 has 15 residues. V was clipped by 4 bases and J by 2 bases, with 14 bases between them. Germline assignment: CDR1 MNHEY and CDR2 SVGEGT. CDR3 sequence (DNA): TGTGCCAGCAGTTCCCAGGGGAGTAGGCAAGAGACCCAGTACTTC. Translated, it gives CASSSQGSRQETQYF.

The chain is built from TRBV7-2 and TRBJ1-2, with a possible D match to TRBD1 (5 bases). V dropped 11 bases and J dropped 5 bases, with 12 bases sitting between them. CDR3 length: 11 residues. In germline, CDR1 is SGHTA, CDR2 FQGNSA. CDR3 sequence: CALGRNYGYTF. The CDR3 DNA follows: TGTGCCCTGGGACGGAATTATGGCTACACCTTC. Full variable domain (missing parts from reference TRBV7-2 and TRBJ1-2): GAGVSQSPSNKVTEKGKDVELRCDPISGHTALYWYRQSLGQGLEFLIYFQGNSAPDKSGLPSDRFSAERTGGSVSTLTIQRTQQEDSAVYLCALGRNYGYTFGSGTRLTVV.

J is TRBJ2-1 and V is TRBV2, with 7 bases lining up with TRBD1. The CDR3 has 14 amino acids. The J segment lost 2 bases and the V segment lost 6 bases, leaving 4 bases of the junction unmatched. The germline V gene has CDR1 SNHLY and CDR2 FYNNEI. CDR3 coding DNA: TGTGCCAGCAGCCCCAGGGGGACCTACAATGAGCAGTTCTTC. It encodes CASSPRGTYNEQFF.

CDR3 coding DNA: TGTGCCAGCAGTTCGACGTATTCCTACGAGCAGTACTTC. This translates into CASSSTYSYEQYF. The V gene is TRBV6-2 or TRBV6-3, the J gene TRBJ2-7; no clear D gene. Germline V gives CDR1 MNHEY, CDR2 SVGEGT. V shed 4 bases and J shed 1 base, with 8 bases lying between them. The CDR3 has 13 residues.